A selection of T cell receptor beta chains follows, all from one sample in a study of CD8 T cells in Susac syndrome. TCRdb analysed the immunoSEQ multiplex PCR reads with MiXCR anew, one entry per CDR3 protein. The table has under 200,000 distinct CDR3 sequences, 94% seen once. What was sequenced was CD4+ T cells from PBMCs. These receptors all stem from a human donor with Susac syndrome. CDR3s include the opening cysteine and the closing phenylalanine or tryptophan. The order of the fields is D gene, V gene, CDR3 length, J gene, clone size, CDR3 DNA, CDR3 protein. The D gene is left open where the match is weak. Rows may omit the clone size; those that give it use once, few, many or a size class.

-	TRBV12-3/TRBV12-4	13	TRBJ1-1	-	TGTGCCAGCAGTTTCGGAGGGCACACTGAAGCTTTCTTT	CASSFGGHTEAFF
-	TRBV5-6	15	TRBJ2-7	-	TGTGCCAGCAGCTTTGACAGCCTACTGCCCTACGAGCAGTACTTC	CASSFDSLLPYEQYF
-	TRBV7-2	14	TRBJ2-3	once	TGTGCCAGCAGCTTGACAGGTTTCACAGATGCGCAGTATTTT	CASSLTGFTDAQYF
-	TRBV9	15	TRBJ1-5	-	TGTGCCAGCAGCGCCTCTGGACAGCCCAATCAGCCCCAGCATTTT	CASSASGQPNQPQHF
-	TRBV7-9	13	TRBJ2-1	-	TGTGCCAGCAGCCGACGGACCCACGGGGAGCAGTTCTTC	CASSRRTHGEQFF
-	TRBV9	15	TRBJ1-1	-	TGTGCCAGCAGCGTAGTAAACGGGGGGAACACTGAAGCTTTCTTT	CASSVVNGGNTEAFF
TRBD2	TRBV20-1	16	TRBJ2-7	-	TGCAGTGCTAGCACTCCCCGACTAGCGACCGCCGGCGAGCAGTACTTC	CSASTPRLATAGEQYF
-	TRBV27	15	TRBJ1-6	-	TGTGCCAGCAGTTTACAGAGCTCCTATAATTCACCCCTCCACTTT	CASSLQSSYNSPLHF
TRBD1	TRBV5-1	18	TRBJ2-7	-	TGCGCCAGCAGCCCTCGAGACAGGGGGCAAGACCCCTCCTACGAGCAGTACTTC	CASSPRDRGQDPSYEQYF
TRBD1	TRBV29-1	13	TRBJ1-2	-	TGCAGCGTAGCAGGGGGCGTCGGCTATGGCTACACCTTC	CSVAGGVGYGYTF
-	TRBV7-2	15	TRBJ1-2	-	TGTGCCAGCAGCTCCGAGGCGGTTCCTCGTTATGGCTACACCTTC	CASSSEAVPRYGYTF
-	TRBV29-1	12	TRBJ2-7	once	TGCAGCGTTTTGGGGATCTCCTACGAGCAGTACTTC	CSVLGISYEQYF
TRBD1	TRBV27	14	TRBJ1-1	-	TGTGCCAGCAGTGCGACAGGGGAGTACACTGAAGCTTTCTTT	CASSATGEYTEAFF
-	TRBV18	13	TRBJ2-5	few	TGTGCCAGCTCACCACGGGACCAAGAGACCCAGTACTTC	CASSPRDQETQYF
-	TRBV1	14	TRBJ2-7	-	TGCACCAGCAGCTGGAAACGGACAGGGGACGAGCAGTACTTC	CTSSWKRTGDEQYF
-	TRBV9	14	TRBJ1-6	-	TGTGCCAGCAGCGTAGGGGGGCCATGGGGAGCCCTCCACTTT	CASSVGGPWGALHF
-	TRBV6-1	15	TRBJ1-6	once	TGTGCCAGCAGTGAAGCGACCAGGGGACATTCACCCCTCCACTTT	CASSEATRGHSPLHF
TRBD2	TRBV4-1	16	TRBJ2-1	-	TGCGCCAGCAGCCAACCCCAGCGGGACCGTAACAATGAGCAGTTCTTC	CASSQPQRDRNNEQFF
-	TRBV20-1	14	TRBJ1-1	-	TGCAGTGCTCCAAGGGGGGCCGGGGGCACTGAAGCTTTCTTT	CSAPRGAGGTEAFF
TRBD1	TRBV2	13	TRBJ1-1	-	TGTGCCAGACGTAGACAGGGGTACACTGAAGCTTTCTTT	CARRRQGYTEAFF
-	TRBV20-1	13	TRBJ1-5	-	TGCAGTGCCAGACCCGACACGAATCAGCCCCAGCATTTT	CSARPDTNQPQHF
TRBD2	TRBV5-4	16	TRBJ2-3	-	TGTGCCAGCAGCTTAGCCGTAGCGGGGGGGCAAGATACGCAGTATTTT	CASSLAVAGGQDTQYF
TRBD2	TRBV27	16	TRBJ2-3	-	TGTGCCAGCAGTCGCCTAGCGGGGTCAGTGGCAGATACGCAGTATTTT	CASSRLAGSVADTQYF
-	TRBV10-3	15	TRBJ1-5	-	TGTGCCATCAGTGAGTTGGGGGGGCCCAATCAGCCCCAGCATTTT	CAISELGGPNQPQHF
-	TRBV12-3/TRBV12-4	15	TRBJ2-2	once	TGTGCCAGCAGTGCGACTAGGACCGACACCGGGGAGCTGTTTTTT	CASSATRTDTGELFF
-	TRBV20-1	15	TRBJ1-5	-	TGCAGTGCTAGACCCTCGACAGTCATCAATCAGCCCCAGCATTTT	CSARPSTVINQPQHF
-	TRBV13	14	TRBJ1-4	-	TGTGCCAGCAGCCCCCCTGCCCCCCCGGAAAAACTGTTTTTT	CASSPPAPPEKLFF
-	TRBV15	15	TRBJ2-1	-	TGTGCCACCAGCAGAGTGGAGGTGGGGGCCAATGAGCAGTTCTTC	CATSRVEVGANEQFF
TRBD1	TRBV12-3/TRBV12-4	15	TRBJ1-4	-	TGTGCCAGCAGCCGGGACAGGGGAGGAGGTGAAAAACTGTTTTTT	CASSRDRGGGEKLFF
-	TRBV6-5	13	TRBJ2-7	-	TGTGCCAGCACACGGGGGCACTCCTACGAGCAGTACTTC	CASTRGHSYEQYF
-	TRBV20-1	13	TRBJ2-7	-	TGCAGCGTATCGGGGGGCTCAGCCTACGAGCAGTACTTC	CSVSGGSAYEQYF
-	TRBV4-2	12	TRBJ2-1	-	TGTGCCAGCAGCCCGCACGACAATGAGCAGTTCTTC	CASSPHDNEQFF
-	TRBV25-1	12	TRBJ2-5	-	TGTGCCAGCAGTTACGAAGACGAGACCCAGTACTTC	CASSYEDETQYF
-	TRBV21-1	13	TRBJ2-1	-	TGTGCCAGCAGCTGGAGAGACCTAAATGAGCAGTTCTTC	CASSWRDLNEQFF
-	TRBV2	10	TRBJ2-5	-	TGTGCCACACTTCAAGAGACCCAGTACTTC	CATLQETQYF
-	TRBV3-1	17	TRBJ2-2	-	TGTGCCAGCAGCCAATCCTCAGGGACGGGGAACACCGGGGAGCTGTTTTTT	CASSQSSGTGNTGELFF
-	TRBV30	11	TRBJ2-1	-	TGTGCCTGGAGGGGGGTGGGAGAGCAGTTCTTC	CAWRGVGEQFF
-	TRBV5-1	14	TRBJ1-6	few	TGCGCCAGCAGCTTGTACGGCAGGGCTGACACCCTCCACTTT	CASSLYGRADTLHF
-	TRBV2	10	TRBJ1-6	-	TGTGCCAGTACTAATTCACCCCTCCACTTT	CASTNSPLHF
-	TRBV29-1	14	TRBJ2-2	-	TGCAGCGTTGTCCCGAGACAGGTCACCGGGGAGCTGTTTTTT	CSVVPRQVTGELFF
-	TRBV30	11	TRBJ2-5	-	TGTGCCTGGAGTTGGGGGGAGACCCAGTACTTC	CAWSWGETQYF
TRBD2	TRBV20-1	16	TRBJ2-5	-	TGCAGTGCTAGAGATGGGACTAGCGGGCACCAAGAGACCCAGTACTTC	CSARDGTSGHQETQYF
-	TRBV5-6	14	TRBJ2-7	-	TGTGCCAGCAGCTTTACAGGGATCTCCTACGAGCAGTACTTC	CASSFTGISYEQYF
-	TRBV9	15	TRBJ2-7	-	TGTGCCAGCAGCCCACAGGGAATCCCCTCCTACGAGCAGTACTTC	CASSPQGIPSYEQYF
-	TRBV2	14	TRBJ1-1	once	TGTGCCAGCATCATGGAGGCGGGGCGGACTGAAGCTTTCTTT	CASIMEAGRTEAFF
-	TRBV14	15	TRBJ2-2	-	TGTGCCAGCAGCCAAAGGGCAGCGAACACCGGGGAGCTGTTTTTT	CASSQRAANTGELFF